One and the same sample provided the 28 T cell receptor beta chains below, sequenced in a study of T-cell reconstitution after alpha-beta-depleted transplantation in children. Unique molecular identifiers were incorporated when the TCRbeta library was constructed. TCRdb ran MiXCR on the PCR reads and lists one entry per CDR3 protein. The table records a few hundred thousand distinct CDR3 sequences, 43% of them present only once. The sample consisted of PBMCs, taken before TCRalphabeta/CD19-depleted stem cell transplant. The receptors come from a girl aged 2 to 10 with aplastic anemia, due to receive a stem cell transplant.

The J gene is TRBJ2-1, the V gene TRBV11-1; D gene unclear. This CDR3 spans 15 amino acids. Germline assignment: CDR1 SGHAT and CDR2 FQDESV (reference sequence). V was trimmed by 5 bases and J by 3 bases, leaving 14 bases between them. CDR3 sequence reads: CASSPVATVYNEQFF. The CDR3 region has the DNA TGTGCCAGCAGCCCCGTGGCCACAGTCTACAATGAGCAGTTCTTC.

V and J are TRBV20-1 and TRBJ2-1, with 13 nucleotides matching TRBD2. V shed 5 bases and J 10 bases; nucleotides not matched to a gene: 8. Germline-derived CDR1 and CDR2 are DFQATT and SNEGSKA (reference sequence). This CDR3 spans 14 amino acids. In DNA, the CDR3 is TGCAGTGCTCCTGGGACTAGCGGGAAATACGAGCAGTTCTTC. Encoded protein: CSAPGTSGKYEQFF.

This clonotype was detected only a few times. The chain recombines TRBV12-3 or TRBV12-4 with TRBJ2-2; 12 bases match TRBD2. CDR3 size: 17 residues. J lost 7 bases, V lost 8 bases, and 14 bases had no gene match. The CDR3 DNA reads as TGTGCCAGCCTAAAGCCGACTAGCGGGAGTTTTGGCGGGGAGCTGTTTTTT. The encoded protein is CASLKPTSGSFGGELFF.

J is TRBJ2-7 and V is TRBV25-1, with TRBD1 matching over 9 bases. V shed 4 bases, J shed 3 bases, and the junction held 7 bases outside the gene matches. CDR3 size: 15 residues. The germline gives CDR1 MGHDK, CDR2 SYGVNS. The chain's CDR3 is CASSVRTGEGYEQYF. The DNA of the CDR3 is TGTGCCAGCAGTGTACGGACAGGGGAGGGCTACGAGCAGTACTTC.

On this clonotype itself: One junction end disagrees with the germline gene, perhaps due to a read error. The chain couples TRBV2 to TRBJ2-7; 10 nucleotides line up with TRBD1. The CDR3 spans 17 residues. Germline CDR1 is SNHLY and CDR2 is FYNNEI. The CDR3 loop reads CVRSGQGSLTGTYERYF. For the CDR3, the DNA is TGTGTCAGATCGGGACAGGGGTCACTGACCGGGACCTACGAGCGGTACTTC.

This clonotype was recorded only once. A read error may be the cause here, since a much bigger clone is one base away. The chain employs TRBV6-2 or TRBV6-3 and TRBJ2-1; TRBD2 is a possible D gene (5 bases). Germline loops: CDR1 MNHEY, CDR2 SVGEGT. The CDR3 has 16 residues. For the CDR3, the DNA is TGTGCCAGCGGTTACGCGGACTCGCGGGCTCGGGATGAGCAGTTCTTC. Translation gives CASGYADSRARDEQFF.

The V and J genes are TRBV15 and TRBJ2-3, with D tentatively TRBD1 (6 bases). Trimming removed 8 bases at V and 5 bases at J, with 20 bases between. This CDR3 contains 15 residues. Germline V gives CDR1 LNHNV, CDR2 YYDKDF (reference sequence). The CDR3 DNA sequence: TGTGCCACCGCCGCGTCCGCGGAAGGGGGAGATACGCAGTATTTT. Translated, it gives CATAASAEGGDTQYF. Full variable domain (missing parts from reference TRBV15 and TRBJ2-3): DAMVIQNPRYQVTQFGKPVTLSCSQTLNHNVMYWYQQKSSQAPKLLFHYYDKDFNNEADTPDNFQSRRPNTSFCFLDIRSPGLGDTAMYLCATAASAEGGDTQYFGPGTRLTVL.

The chain has TRBV9 and TRBJ2-7, with TRBD2 matching over 13 bases. The length of the CDR3 is 15 residues. V trimming: 4 bases; J trimming: 7 bases; junction bases outside the gene matches: 8. Germline V gene lookup returns CDR1 SGDLS and CDR2 YYNGEE. The CDR3 spells CASSPGTSGTLEQYF. The CDR3 bases are TGTGCCAGCAGCCCCGGGACTAGCGGGACCCTGGAGCAGTACTTC.

With respect to this clonotype: A much larger clone differs from this one at a single base, so this may be a read error. This chain connects TRBV29-1 to TRBJ2-2; D remains unclear. Germline V CDR1 and CDR2: SQVTM, ANQGSEA. The germline V and J ends were trimmed by 3 bases and 6 bases, with 2 bases remaining between them. This CDR3 comprises 10 residues. The CDR3 DNA sequence: TGCAGCGTTGAGGCCGGGGAGCTGTTTTTT. It codes for CSVEAGELFF.

This clonotype was seen just once. The chain carries TRBV20-1 and TRBJ2-3; 9 bases map to TRBD2. The trim removed 7 bases at V and 1 base at J, leaving 9 bases unmatched. The CDR3 is 15 amino acids. Germline V gene lookup returns CDR1 DFQATT and CDR2 SNEGSKA (reference sequence). The CDR3 sequence: CSGGGRAGGTDTQYF. CDR3 sequence (DNA): TGCAGTGGAGGCGGGAGGGCCGGGGGCACAGATACGCAGTATTTT.

The chain links TRBV20-1 to TRBJ1-2, with D unclear. V gave up 3 bases and J gave up 6 bases, with 8 bases separating them. This CDR3 region has 11 residues. Germline CDR1 reads DFQATT; CDR2 reads SNEGSKA (reference sequence). The CDR3: CSARRHNGYTF. The CDR3 bases are TGCAGTGCTAGGCGACATAATGGCTACACCTTC.

V is TRBV20-1 and J is TRBJ2-1; D unresolved. There are 12 residues in the CDR3. The germline V gene encodes CDR1 DFQATT and CDR2 SNEGSKA (reference sequence). V lost 2 bases to trimming and J lost 5 bases, with 7 bases between them. As DNA, the CDR3 is TGCAGTGCTAGACTGCCGAACAATGAGCAGTTCTTC. Its protein is CSARLPNNEQFF.

Regarding this clonotype: A read error may be the cause here, since a much bigger clone is one base away. The chain employs TRBV20-1 and TRBJ2-1, with D perhaps matching TRBD1 (6 bases). Trimming pared 5 bases from V and 6 bases from J, leaving 17 bases between. The germline gives CDR1 DFQATT, CDR2 SNEGSKA (reference sequence). The CDR3 sequence is 14 residues long. The CDR3 DNA reads as TGCAGTGCTGCCGGGACACGAGGTTCCAATGAGCAGTTCTTC. Translated, it gives CSAAGTRGSNEQFF.

This clonotype was counted at least ten times. The chain has TRBV6-5 and TRBJ2-2; 12 nucleotides align to TRBD2. From germline, CDR1 is MNHEY and CDR2 SVGAGI. Trimming took 0 bases from V and 4 from J; bases not matched to a gene: 0. The length of the CDR3 is 16 residues. The CDR3 coding sequence is TGTGCCAGCAGTTACTCGACTAGCGGGAGCACCGGGGAGCTGTTTTTT. Residues: CASSYSTSGSTGELFF.

This clonotype was counted ten times or more. The chain uses TRBV7-9 and TRBJ2-1; 15 bases match TRBD2. The germline CDR1 and CDR2 sequences are SEHNR and FQNEAQ (reference sequence). This CDR3 contains 15 residues. V lost 4 bases, J lost 6 bases, and 1 base stayed unmatched. CDR3 nucleotides: TGTGCCAGCAGCTCGGGACTAGCGGGAGGCAATGAGCAGTTCTTC. Residues: CASSSGLAGGNEQFF.

This clonotype was seen more than once but under ten times. CDR3 nucleotide sequence: TGTGCCAGCAGTTCTTTTGTCGGACAGCTCTATGGCTACACCTTC. Its protein product is CASSSFVGQLYGYTF. The V gene is TRBV12-3 or TRBV12-4, the J gene TRBJ1-2; maybe TRBD1 (6 bases). The V gene lost 4 bases and the J gene lost 4 bases, with 16 bases spanning the gap. The CDR3 has 15 amino acids.

Details on this clonotype: A read error may be the cause here, since a much bigger clone is one base away. The chain carries TRBV12-3 or TRBV12-4 and TRBJ1-3, with 8 bases fitting TRBD1. The CDR3 extends over 14 amino acids. In nucleotides, the CDR3 is TGTGCCAGCAGTCCCCGGACAGGGCGAAACACCATATCTTTT. Its protein is CASSPRTGRNTISF.

This clonotype was seen more than once but under ten times. The chain has TRBV4-3 and TRBJ1-1; the D gene is possibly TRBD1 (5 bases). The V end was cut by 1 base, the J end by 0 bases, with 9 bases between. This CDR3 spans 15 amino acids. Germline CDR1 reads LGHNA; CDR2 reads YSLEER. CDR3 DNA: TGCGCCAGCAGCCAAGTCCCAGGGCTGAACACTGAAGCTTTCTTT. Its protein is CASSQVPGLNTEAFF.

The chain recombines TRBV11-2 with TRBJ2-1; 11 nucleotides agree with TRBD2. Trimming took 4 bases from V and 4 from J; bases not matched to a gene: 15. Germline V gene sequence: CDR1 SGHAT, CDR2 FQNNGV. CDR3 size: 19 residues. The CDR3 region has the DNA TGTGCCAGCAGCTCAGAAGACAGTCCCGGGACTAGCGGTTACAATGAGCAGTTCTTC. It encodes CASSSEDSPGTSGYNEQFF. The full variable domain, in which reference TRBV11-2 and TRBJ2-1 provide the parts outside the CDR3, is EAGVAQSPRYKIIEKRQSVAFWCNPISGHATLYWYQQILGQGPKLLIQFQNNGVVDDSQLPKDRFSAERLKGVDSTLKIQPAKLEDSAVYLCASSSEDSPGTSGYNEQFFGPGTRLTVL.

This clonotype is termed medium-sized. This chain uses TRBV7-8 with TRBJ2-4, with D possibly TRBD2 on 7 matching bases. Germline-derived CDR1 and CDR2 are SGHVS and FQNEAQ. This CDR3 has 17 amino acids. V lost 6 bases and J 1 base, leaving 19 bases between the germline ends. CDR3 in DNA: TGTGCCAGCAGTCAATTGACGGGGGGCGCGGCCAAAAACATTCAGTACTTC. This translates into CASSQLTGGAAKNIQYF. The full variable domain, with the rest looked up from reference TRBV7-8 and TRBJ2-4, is GAGVSQSPRYKVAKRGQDVALRCDPISGHVSLFWYQQALGQGPEFLTYFQNEAQLDKSGLPSDRFFAERPEGSVSTLKIQRTQQEDSAVYLCASSQLTGGAAKNIQYFGAGTRLSVL.

The CDR3 spells CASRPGTGRSPLHF. The CDR3 DNA reads as TGCGCCAGCAGGCCCGGGACAGGCCGTTCACCCCTCCACTTT. This chain uses TRBV5-1 with TRBJ1-6, with 8 bases identical to TRBD1. Germline loops: CDR1 SGHRS, CDR2 YFSETQ. This CDR3 spans 14 amino acids. V lost 5 bases and J lost 9; bases outside the gene matches: 7. The full variable domain, its missing parts supplied by reference TRBV5-1 and TRBJ1-6, is KAGVTQTPRYLIKTRGQQVTLSCSPISGHRSVSWYQQTPGQGLQFLFEYFSETQRNKGNFPGRFSGRQFSNSRSEMNVSTLELGDSALYLCASRPGTGRSPLHFGNGTRLTVT.

The rearrangement uses TRBV5-1 and TRBJ1-2; TRBD1 aligns across 8 bases. CDR3 length equals 14 residues. CDR1 and CDR2 from the germline V gene are SGHRS and YFSETQ. The ends lost 3 bases at V and 4 bases at J; junction bases unmatched: 5. CDR3 DNA sequence: TGCGCCAGCAGCTCCTGGACAGGGAGCTATGGCTACACCTTC. It specifies CASSSWTGSYGYTF.

This clonotype was found many times. The V gene is TRBV7-6, the J gene TRBJ2-3; 11 bases are shared with TRBD2. CDR1 is SGHVS, CDR2 FNYEAQ, per germline. The CDR3 contains 17 residues. V lost 2 bases and J lost 5; bases outside the gene matches: 9. CDR3 protein: CASSLSLVAGGRDTQYF. The CDR3 region has the DNA TGTGCCAGCAGCTTATCCCTCGTAGCGGGAGGGCGAGATACGCAGTATTTT.

CDR3 nucleotide sequence: TGTGCCAGCAGCCAAGATCGCCGGGACTTACACACAGATACGCAGTATTTT. Translated, it gives CASSQDRRDLHTDTQYF. The chain employs TRBV3-1 and TRBJ2-3; a possible D gene is TRBD2 (6 bases). V dropped 0 bases and J dropped 2 bases, with 15 bases sitting between them. The CDR3 spans 17 residues. The germline V gene encodes CDR1 LGHDT and CDR2 YNNKEL (reference sequence).

This clonotype came up a few times. CDR3 in amino acids: CASSANQGVYGYTF. The CDR3, as DNA: TGTGCCAGCAGCGCGAATCAGGGCGTCTATGGCTACACCTTC. The chain recombines TRBV9 with TRBJ1-2; D possibly corresponds to TRBD1 (5 bases). CDR3 length: 14 residues. The V gene lost 3 bases and the J gene lost 4 bases, with 13 bases spanning the gap. Looked up from germline, CDR1 is SGDLS and CDR2 is YYNGEE.

In this sample, this clonotype turned up many times. J is TRBJ1-5 and V is TRBV6-5, with D unresolved. There are 15 residues in the CDR3. Germline CDR1 MNHEY, CDR2 SVGAGI. The germline V and J ends were trimmed by 4 bases and 0 bases, with 10 bases remaining between them. CDR3 protein: CASSSFGGSNQPQHF. As DNA, the CDR3 is TGTGCCAGCAGTTCCTTCGGCGGTAGCAATCAGCCCCAGCATTTT.

The V call is TRBV10-3, the J call TRBJ2-2; the D gene is possibly TRBD2 (7 bases). There are 13 residues in the CDR3. Trimming took off 10 bases at V and 5 bases at J, with 14 bases between the two ends. Per germline, CDR1 ENHRY and CDR2 SYGVKD. The CDR3 reads CATRGGGTGELFF. Here the CDR3 DNA reads TGTGCCACCAGAGGGGGGGGAACCGGGGAGCTGTTTTTT.

Ten or more counts support this clonotype. The chain has TRBV29-1 and TRBJ2-4, with 10 bases matching TRBD2. This CDR3 is built from 13 residues. The trim removed 6 bases at V and 7 bases at J, leaving 6 bases unmatched. The germline V gene encodes CDR1 SQVTM and CDR2 ANQGSEA. The CDR3 nucleotides read TGCAGCGTGGCGCCTAGCGGGAGTAACATTCAGTACTTC. It specifies CSVAPSGSNIQYF.